One sample yielded the 29 T cell receptor beta chains listed below, sequenced in a study of blood T cells in healthy people across ages. The authors ran a second PCR of roughly 6 to 12 cycles using a sample-barcoded 5' primer and a J-beta primer mix. MiXCR, applied by TCRdb to the 5' RACE reads, yields one record per CDR3 protein. This sample carries around 800,000 distinct CDR3 sequences, about 55% of them seen once, and the ten largest clones take roughly two fifths. The sequencing input was blood. Source of these receptors: a man at least 80 years old in good health.

This clonotype was seen a handful of times. Written as DNA, the CDR3 is TGTGCCAGCAGCTTAGAACTAGCGGGAGGGCACAATGAGCAGTTCTTC. It yields the protein CASSLELAGGHNEQFF. The V call is TRBV11-2, the J call TRBJ2-1; 13 bases are a match to TRBD2. The junction had 1 base not matched to a gene; V was cut back by 0 bases and J by 5 bases. Per the germline V gene, CDR1 is SGHAT and CDR2 is FQNNGV. There are 16 residues in the CDR3.

The rearrangement joins TRBV7-2 to TRBJ2-7; 7 positions match TRBD1. The J call is doubtful: the DNA matches TRBJ2-5 better. This CDR3 contains 15 residues. Germline CDR1 reads SGHTA; CDR2 reads FQGNSA. The CDR3 DNA is TGTGCCAGCAGCTTACAAGGGGGCCTTGGAGAGACCCAGTACTTC. Protein product: CASSLQGGLGETQYF.

The chain is built from TRBV28 and TRBJ2-7; TRBD2 matches at 11 bases. Per germline, CDR1 MDHEN and CDR2 SYDVKM. The CDR3 is 15 amino acids. Trimming at V came to 6 bases and at J to 3 bases, leaving 7 bases not matched to a gene. The DNA for the CDR3 is TGTGCCAGCAGACAAACTAGCGGGAGAGTCTACGAGCAGTACTTC. This sequence encodes CASRQTSGRVYEQYF.

The rearrangement uses TRBV10-3 and TRBJ2-1; maybe TRBD2 (5 bases). CDR1 and CDR2 (germline): ENHRY, SYGVKD. The CDR3 consists of 12 residues. V was clipped by 0 bases and J by 15 bases, with 12 bases between them. CDR3 residues: CAISESERERFF. DNA of the CDR3: TGTGCCATCAGTGAGTCTGAACGGGAACGGTTCTTC.

This chain uses TRBV6-5 with TRBJ2-2; no definite D call. The CDR3 consists of 16 residues. Germline V CDR1 and CDR2: MNHEY, SVGAGI. V was clipped by 4 bases and J by 5 bases, with 17 bases between them. The CDR3 loop reads CASSLTTTAYTGELFF. The CDR3 nucleotides read TGTGCCAGCAGTTTAACAACAACCGCGTATACCGGGGAGCTGTTTTTT.

At least ten counts were recorded for this clonotype. The chain is built from TRBV7-2 and TRBJ2-7; D may be TRBD2 (6 bases). The germline gives CDR1 SGHTA, CDR2 FQGNSA. The CDR3 has 13 residues. Trimming left V 4 bases short and J 4 bases short, with 11 bases between. The CDR3 DNA is TGTGCCAGCAGCTCAACCGGAGGGTACGAGCAGTACTTC. This translates into CASSSTGGYEQYF.

The rearrangement links TRBV12-3 or TRBV12-4 to TRBJ2-7, with 10 bases matching TRBD2. The J call may be faulty, since TRBJ2-5 better matches the DNA end. The CDR3 contains 15 residues. CDR3 DNA: TGTGCCAGCAGTTTGGAAAGCGGGAGGGGGGAGACCCAGTACTTC. Translating gives CASSLESGRGETQYF.

The chain employs TRBV20-1 and TRBJ1-2; D is possibly TRBD1 (5 bases). CDR1 is DFQATT, CDR2 SNEGSKA, per germline (reference sequence). CDR3 length equals 12 residues. CDR3 in DNA: TGCAGGGTCAAGGACACGGCCTATGGCTACACCTTC. Its translation: CRVKDTAYGYTF.

This chain links TRBV28 with TRBJ1-1; D call uncertain. This CDR3 has 12 residues. The germline V and J ends were trimmed by 4 bases and 6 bases, with 9 bases remaining between them. CDR1 and CDR2 (germline): MDHEN, SYDVKM. The CDR3 loop reads CASSSTGSEAFF. The CDR3 DNA follows: TGTGCCAGCAGTTCCACCGGGTCTGAAGCTTTCTTT.

This clonotype has only a few counts. The chain recombines TRBV5-1 with TRBJ2-3, with 8 bases that match TRBD1. The V gene's germline CDR1 is SGHRS and CDR2 YFSETQ. Trimming removed 4 bases from V and 14 bases from J; junction bases left unmatched: 21. The CDR3 totals 16 residues. The CDR3 region is CASSGTLGQGGRYAYF. The DNA of the CDR3 is TGCGCCAGCAGCGGAACTTTAGGACAGGGTGGAAGATACGCGTATTTT.

This clonotype turned up a few times. The chain joins TRBV28 to TRBJ1-2; D gene uncertain. The CDR3 has 12 amino acids. Germline V gives CDR1 MDHEN, CDR2 SYDVKM. V was trimmed by 7 bases and J by 1 base, leaving 7 bases between them. CDR3 sequence reads: CASTLGNYGYTF. The DNA for the CDR3 is TGTGCCAGCACCTTGGGTAACTATGGCTACACCTTC.

This clonotype was detected a few times. J is TRBJ2-1 and V is TRBV29-1, with TRBD1 identical over 7 bases. With V trimmed by 7 bases and J by 8 bases, 8 bases remained unmatched. Per germline, CDR1 SQVTM and CDR2 ANQGSEA. The CDR3 extends over 12 amino acids. The CDR3 nucleotides read TGCAGCGCCCATAACAGGGGCTATGAGCAGTTCTTC. It translates to CSAHNRGYEQFF.

The chain links TRBV20-1 to TRBJ2-1, with 15 bases fitting TRBD2. The CDR3 has 15 residues. The germline V gene encodes CDR1 DFQATT and CDR2 SNEGSKA (reference sequence). V lost 3 bases, J lost 7 bases, and 4 bases stayed unmatched. CDR3 coding DNA: TGCAGTGCTAGTGGACTAGCGGGAGGGCGGAATGAGCAGTTCTTC. It yields the protein CSASGLAGGRNEQFF.

This chain connects TRBV5-1 to TRBJ1-3; D is perhaps TRBD1 (5 bases). This CDR3 spans 14 amino acids. V was cut by 5 bases and J by 7 bases, with 16 bases left in between. The germline V gene encodes CDR1 SGHRS and CDR2 YFSETQ. CDR3 nucleotide sequence: TGCGCCAGCAGGAGGGACGGGGGAAGGAACACCATATATTTT. Translating gives CASRRDGGRNTIYF.

This clonotype has a handful of counts. This chain joins TRBV10-3 and TRBJ2-5; D gene ambiguous. Trimming left V 3 bases short and J 0 bases short, with 5 bases between. CDR1 and CDR2 from the germline V gene are ENHRY and SYGVKD. The CDR3 length is 13 residues. CDR3 nucleotide sequence: TGTGCCATCAGTGATGCTAACCAAGAGACCCAGTACTTC. This encodes CAISDANQETQYF.

The V and J genes are TRBV7-8 and TRBJ2-7; TRBD2 matches 7 bases. The CDR3 extends over 15 amino acids. In germline, CDR1 is SGHVS, CDR2 FQNEAQ. Trimming at V came to 5 bases and at J to 0 bases, leaving 7 bases not matched to a gene. This CDR3 is CASSGRLASSYEQYF. The DNA of the CDR3 is TGTGCCAGCAGCGGTCGACTAGCTTCCTCCTACGAGCAGTACTTC.

The chain has TRBV7-3 and TRBJ2-3, with TRBD1 matching 11 bases. J gave up 4 bases and V 5 bases, and 8 bases lay outside the gene matches. The CDR3 is 16 residues long. Germline V gene lookup returns CDR1 SGHTA and CDR2 FQGTGA. Here the CDR3 reads CASSTGQGGRADTQYF. CDR3 bases: TGTGCCAGCAGCACGGGACAGGGGGGAAGGGCAGATACGCAGTATTTT.

In this sample, this clonotype turned up a few times. This rearrangement joins TRBV7-9 to TRBJ1-3; 7 positions agree with TRBD1. Losses at the gene ends were 8 bases for V and 3 bases for J; bases not matched to a gene: 4. CDR1 and CDR2 from the germline V gene are SEHNR and FQNEAQ (reference sequence). CDR3 size: 13 residues. The CDR3 coding sequence is TGTGCCAGCTCGCGGGACAGTGGAAACACCATATATTTT. It codes for CASSRDSGNTIYF.

This clonotype has more than one count but fewer than ten. The CDR3 nucleotides are TGTGCCAGCAGCCCCGCGGTAGCGTACGACAATGAGCAGTTCTTC. Translating gives CASSPAVAYDNEQFF. This chain uses TRBV7-2 with TRBJ2-1; a weak D match, TRBD2 (5 bases). The CDR3 runs 15 residues. Trimming pared 5 bases from V and 5 bases from J, leaving 16 bases between. Germline CDR1 SGHTA, CDR2 FQGNSA.

The J gene is TRBJ2-1, the V gene TRBV9; TRBD2 agrees at 7 bases. This CDR3 spans 17 amino acids. The trim removed 0 bases at V and 7 bases at J, leaving 13 bases unmatched. The germline CDR1 and CDR2 sequences are SGDLS and YYNGEE. The CDR3 spells CASSVGPSAGVINEQFF. CDR3 DNA: TGTGCCAGCAGCGTAGGCCCCTCGGCGGGAGTAATAAATGAGCAGTTCTTC.

On this clonotype: This may arise from a read error, as a much more abundant clone is one base away. This rearrangement joins TRBV12-3 or TRBV12-4 to TRBJ1-6; 7 bases align to TRBD1. This CDR3 region has 15 residues. The CDR3 DNA follows: TGTGCCGGCAGTCCGCGGACAGGTTCGAATTCACCCCTCCACTTT. This encodes CAGSPRTGSNSPLHF.

The V gene is TRBV7-3, the J gene TRBJ2-3; 10 bases line up with TRBD1. The ends lost 4 bases at V and 6 bases at J; junction bases unmatched: 4. Germline V gene lookup returns CDR1 SGHTA and CDR2 FQGTGA. This CDR3 comprises 14 residues. CDR3 nucleotide sequence: TGTGCCAGCAGCTCGACAGGGGGCGAGGATACGCAGTATTTT. Encoded protein: CASSSTGGEDTQYF.

The chain links TRBV2 to TRBJ1-4; D is undetermined. There are 14 residues in the CDR3. Trimming stripped 3 bases from V and 8 bases from J, with 13 bases between. CDR1 and CDR2 from the germline V gene are SNHLY and FYNNEI. The CDR3 sequence: CASSEGGKTEKLFF. CDR3 nucleotide sequence: TGTGCCAGCAGTGAGGGAGGCAAAACCGAAAAACTGTTTTTT.

The chain couples TRBV6-1 to TRBJ2-1; TRBD1 agrees at 8 bases. Germline values: CDR1 MNHNS, CDR2 SASEGT. There are 17 residues in the CDR3. The V segment lost 9 bases and the J segment 6 bases; nucleotides outside the gene matches: 19. CDR3 sequence (DNA): TGTGCCAGTCAGGGGGCCTCTTTAATGGGGGGAGTCAATGAGCAGTTCTTC. Amino acid sequence: CASQGASLMGGVNEQFF.

Only a few counts were recorded for this clonotype. CDR3 region: CASTEAVSYNEQFF. The CDR3 region has the DNA TGCGCCAGCACCGAAGCGGTCTCCTACAATGAGCAGTTCTTC. The chain combines TRBV5-1 with TRBJ2-1, with D possibly being TRBD2 (5 bases). The V end lost 6 bases, the J end lost 0 bases, and 10 bases lay between the germline ends. Germline CDR1 and CDR2: SGHRS and YFSETQ. CDR3 length: 14 amino acids.

The CDR3 is CSARAKNEQFF. CDR3 coding DNA: TGCAGTGCACGCGCAAAAAATGAGCAGTTCTTC. V usage is TRBV20-1 and J usage is TRBJ2-1, with D hard to call. CDR1 is DFQATT, CDR2 SNEGSKA, per germline (reference sequence). V was shortened by 6 bases and J by 7 bases, with 10 bases between the two germline ends. The length of the CDR3 is 11 residues.

The V call is TRBV14, the J call TRBJ2-5; TRBD1 agrees at 10 bases. Gene TRBJ2-7 matches the end of the DNA better, so the J call may be wrong. CDR1 is SGHDN, CDR2 FVKESK, per germline. The CDR3 loop spans 16 amino acids. DNA of the CDR3: TGTGCCAGCAGCCCGGGACAGGGGAACCTAGCCTACGAGCAGTACTTC. This encodes CASSPGQGNLAYEQYF.

Points on this clonotype: Relative to the germline gene, one junction end is altered; a read error may explain this. This chain links TRBV10-1 with TRBJ2-5; 12 nucleotides agree with TRBD2. Per the germline V gene, CDR1 is WNHNN and CDR2 is SYGVQD (reference sequence). This CDR3 is built from 16 residues. CDR3 region: CASSATSGSFVETRYF. For the CDR3, the DNA is TGCGCCAGCAGTGCGACTAGCGGGAGCTTCGTGGAGACCCGGTACTTC.

The chain is built from TRBV4-1 and TRBJ2-1; D call uncertain. Trimming took off 3 bases at V and 8 bases at J, with 17 bases between the two ends. The CDR3 spans 15 residues. Germline V CDR1 and CDR2: MGHRA, YSYEKL. CDR3 protein: CASSQPKTTGHEQFF. The CDR3 coding sequence is TGCGCCAGCAGCCAGCCCAAGACAACCGGCCATGAGCAGTTCTTC.